Listed below are T cell receptor beta chains from one sample, sequenced in a study of CXCR3-negative and CXCR3-positive naive CD8 T cells. TCRdb re-called the 5' RACE reads; one entry per CDR3 protein, DNA not given. This repertoire comprises 75,000 to 90,000 distinct CDR3 sequences; its ten largest clones make up approximately 0.62%. Sequenced input: naive CXCR3+ CD8+ T cells from blood. The source is a human donor in good health. Some clones in this sample may be carry-over from other donors' samples. CDR3s include the opening cysteine and the closing phenylalanine or tryptophan.

V gene: TRBV18
J gene: TRBJ1-3
CDR3 protein: CASSPSGGLSGNTIYF

V gene: TRBV28
J gene: TRBJ1-1
CDR3 protein: CASGSSGLHFTEAFF

V gene: TRBV10-2
J gene: TRBJ2-1
CDR3 protein: CASSLRSGPEQFF

V gene: TRBV6-2/TRBV6-3
J gene: TRBJ2-7
CDR3 protein: CASTGVYEQYF

V gene: TRBV7-6
J gene: TRBJ2-7
CDR3 protein: CTSSSGQEVYEQYF

V gene: TRBV5-1
J gene: TRBJ1-2
CDR3 protein: CASSLDYTDGYTF

V gene: TRBV19
J gene: TRBJ2-3
CDR3 protein: CASSPGQRLTDTQYF

V gene: TRBV5-1
J gene: TRBJ2-1
CDR3 protein: CASSQAGGDYNEQFF

V gene: TRBV7-2
J gene: TRBJ1-2
CDR3 protein: CASNDRQSDFNGYTF

V gene: TRBV4-1
J gene: TRBJ1-1
CDR3 protein: CASSHGGLITEAFF

V gene: TRBV7-7
J gene: TRBJ2-2
CDR3 protein: CASSLVLAGELFF

V gene: TRBV4-3
J gene: TRBJ1-4
CDR3 protein: CASSQGVINEKLFF

V gene: TRBV3-1
J gene: TRBJ2-7
CDR3 protein: CASSSGTGDYEQYF

V gene: TRBV29-1
J gene: TRBJ2-5
CDR3 protein: CSGVSSGETQYF

V gene: TRBV28
J gene: TRBJ2-3
CDR3 protein: CASSLGTSGRAGADTQYF

V gene: TRBV28
J gene: TRBJ1-5
CDR3 protein: CASSFQGAGGQPQHF

V gene: TRBV20-1
J gene: TRBJ1-2
CDR3 protein: CSARDRPAGDYGYTF

V gene: TRBV29-1
J gene: TRBJ2-7
CDR3 protein: CSVTGGSSYEQYF

V gene: TRBV12-3/TRBV12-4
J gene: TRBJ1-1
CDR3 protein: CASSVGVNTEAFF

V gene: TRBV5-1
J gene: TRBJ2-1
CDR3 protein: CASSWERRDNEQFF

V gene: TRBV7-9
J gene: TRBJ2-4
CDR3 protein: CASSLAGSKNIQYF

V gene: TRBV28
J gene: TRBJ2-1
CDR3 protein: CASSSRTLNEQFF

V gene: TRBV10-3
J gene: TRBJ2-2
CDR3 protein: CAISESTGWTGELFF

V gene: TRBV6-6
J gene: TRBJ1-4
CDR3 protein: CASSYGGSFDEKLFF

V gene: TRBV5-4
J gene: TRBJ1-1
CDR3 protein: CASSFQGNTEAFF

V gene: TRBV7-2
J gene: TRBJ2-3
CDR3 protein: CASSLGGTSGGTDTQYF

V gene: TRBV15
J gene: TRBJ1-5
CDR3 protein: CATSRDLGSNQPQHF

V gene: TRBV6-6
J gene: TRBJ1-5
CDR3 protein: CASSNRDKGVNQPQHF

V gene: TRBV28
J gene: TRBJ2-5
CDR3 protein: CASRPRLAVQETQYF

V gene: TRBV4-1
J gene: TRBJ2-7
CDR3 protein: CASSQVAGVGREQYF

V gene: TRBV6-1
J gene: TRBJ1-5
CDR3 protein: CASSDLPTGPSNQPQHF

V gene: TRBV7-9
J gene: TRBJ2-1
CDR3 protein: CASSPGGLASYNEQFF

V gene: TRBV4-3
J gene: TRBJ2-1
CDR3 protein: CASSQDVASGGSSEQFF

V gene: TRBV5-1
J gene: TRBJ2-2
CDR3 protein: CASRGNTGELFF

V gene: TRBV4-1
J gene: TRBJ2-5
CDR3 protein: CASSQDGGRVQETQYF

V gene: TRBV9
J gene: TRBJ2-2
CDR3 protein: CASSGAGTSGGVGELFF

V gene: TRBV6-2/TRBV6-3
J gene: TRBJ2-1
CDR3 protein: CASRLAGGRNEQFF

V gene: TRBV10-3
J gene: TRBJ2-2
CDR3 protein: CAISDPSIAGELFF

V gene: TRBV28
J gene: TRBJ2-7
CDR3 protein: CASSSPFTGDLSYGQYF

V gene: TRBV6-5
J gene: TRBJ2-3
CDR3 protein: CASSYSGVPDTQYF

V gene: TRBV10-3
J gene: TRBJ2-1
CDR3 protein: CAISPGTSRNNEQFF

V gene: TRBV25-1
J gene: TRBJ1-1
CDR3 protein: CASSELWDRDTEAFF

V gene: TRBV27
J gene: TRBJ2-7
CDR3 protein: CASSLSGAPGRRLDF

V gene: TRBV12-3/TRBV12-4
J gene: TRBJ1-3
CDR3 protein: CASRRQGTNTGNTIYF

V gene: TRBV28
J gene: TRBJ1-2
CDR3 protein: CASRRGSNYGYTF